The 7 T cell receptor beta chains in this list originate from one sample, sequenced in a study of blood T cell repertoires in COVID-19 (dated by TCRdb to the early 2020s). The library relied on the immunoSEQ multiplex PCR assay. Here the immuneACCESS table is served through TCRdb, limited to in-frame sequences with V and J called. Missing clones are a known gap in these copies; in checked studies unresolved V genes cover under half, and the rest lacks a known reason. The table for this sample lists under 30,000 clones; nearly 90% of them were counted only once. Approximately 10% of the sample lies in the top ten. Specimen: peripheral blood. Source of these receptors: a human donor in a cohort sampled during active COVID-19.

This rearrangement joins TRBV6-5 to TRBJ2-7; TRBD1 agrees at 11 bases. With V trimmed by 6 bases and J by 2 bases, 6 bases remained unmatched. The CDR3 is 15 residues long. Germline V lookup: CDR1 MNHEY, CDR2 SVGAGI. CDR3 region: CASRLGQGGTYEQYF. For the CDR3, the DNA is TGTGCCAGCAGATTGGGACAGGGGGGAACCTACGAGCAGTACTTC.

The CDR3 DNA sequence: TGTGCCAGCAGCTTAGGGACTAGCGGGGGGCAAAACAATGAGCAGTTCTTC. This translates into CASSLGTSGGQNNEQFF. V usage is TRBV11-2 and J usage is TRBJ2-1; 14 bases map to TRBD2. The germline V gene encodes CDR1 SGHAT and CDR2 FQNNGV. The J segment lost 5 bases and the V segment lost 1 base, leaving 4 bases of the junction unmatched. The CDR3 is made up of 17 amino acids.

The count of this clone is one. A junction boundary mismatches the germline segment, possibly from a read error. The rearrangement joins TRBV6-1 to TRBJ1-6; TRBD1 is a possible D gene (5 bases). Germline values: CDR1 MNHNS, CDR2 SASEGT. This CDR3 is 13 amino acids long. The CDR3 DNA sequence: TGTGCCAGCACTGAAACAGGAAATTCACCCCTCCACTTT. This sequence encodes CASTETGNSPLHF.

The chain employs TRBV15 and TRBJ1-4; D perhaps matches TRBD1 (6 bases). CDR1 and CDR2 from the germline V gene are LNHNV and YYDKDF (reference sequence). This CDR3 contains 16 residues. Trimming took 5 bases from V and 8 from J, leaving 21 bases between them. The CDR3 DNA reads TGTGCCACCAGCCAAACCCAGGACAGTTCGCGGGAAAAACTGTTTTTT. Residues: CATSQTQDSSREKLFF.

This chain links TRBV27 with TRBJ2-2; possibly TRBD1 for D (7 bases). This CDR3 region has 14 residues. Per the germline V gene, CDR1 is MNHEY and CDR2 is SMNVEV (reference sequence). Trimming shortened V by 5 bases and J by 4 bases, and 11 bases separated the two germline ends. Here the CDR3 reads CASSVQGGTGELFF. The DNA for the CDR3 is TGTGCCAGCAGTGTTCAGGGGGGCACCGGGGAGCTGTTTTTT.

The table lists this clone with a count of one. The chain joins TRBV12-3 or TRBV12-4 to TRBJ1-2; D possibly corresponds to TRBD1 (5 bases). Trimming removed 6 bases from V and 5 bases from J, with 13 bases in between. The CDR3 consists of 13 residues. The CDR3 DNA reads as TGTGCCAGCAGCCCCGACAGATTATATGGCTACACCTTC. Translation gives CASSPDRLYGYTF.

This chain links TRBV18 with TRBJ1-2; a possible D gene is TRBD1 (5 bases). The CDR3 covers 14 residues. The V end was cut by 2 bases, the J end by 5 bases, with 12 bases between. From germline, CDR1 is KGHSH and CDR2 LQKENI. The CDR3 region is CASSPTTRGYGYTF. The CDR3 coding sequence is TGTGCCAGCTCACCAACCACCCGGGGGTATGGCTACACCTTC.